This T cell receptor beta chain appears in the sequencing data of a study of cytomegalovirus exposure and HLA in healthy donors. This CDR3 contains 11 residues. From germline, CDR1 is SNHLY and CDR2 FYNNEI. V gave up 10 bases and J gave up 4 bases, with 8 bases separating them. A multiplex PCR was run with 60 Vbeta primers and 13 Jbeta primers. Repertoires were generated with immunoSEQ multiplex PCR, while TCRdb's copy carries only in-frame clones and drops some. The table has some 200,000 clones, 75% to 90% seen once; the top ten hold approximately 1%. As regards this clone: Antigen unknown.

Study-wide points: Most TCR sequences were rare, but some public TCRs occurred in many donors.

The receptor comes from a woman between 18 and 29 years old in good health and CMV-seronegative. The rearrangement joins TRBV2 to TRBJ1-3; unclear D gene. Material for sequencing was PBMCs. DNA of the CDR3: TGTGCCACTTCTTTCGGAAACACCATATATTTT. Translated, it gives CATSFGNTIYF.